Presented here are 28 T cell receptor beta chains from one specimen sequenced in a study of blood T cell repertoires in COVID-19. Clones were read by immunoSEQ multiplex PCR, and TCRdb kept only the in-frame ones, dropping some. The table lists 40,000 or so clones, around 92% of them singletons. Sequencing was done on a sample of peripheral blood. The receptors shown here come from a human donor in a cohort sampled during active COVID-19.

The chain has TRBV16 and TRBJ2-2; D may be TRBD2 (6 bases). The CDR3 loop spans 16 amino acids. Per germline, CDR1 KGHSY and CDR2 FQNENV. Trimming left V 4 bases short and J 3 bases short, with 15 bases between. The CDR3 sequence: CASSPKATRYTGELFF. The CDR3 region has the DNA TGTGCCAGCAGCCCGAAAGCGACTAGATACACCGGGGAGCTGTTTTTT.

The J gene is TRBJ2-1, the V gene TRBV7-3; 9 bases agree with TRBD2. The germline V gene encodes CDR1 SGHTA and CDR2 FQGTGA. The CDR3 is made up of 12 amino acids. The ends lost 6 bases at V and 11 bases at J; junction bases unmatched: 5. DNA for the CDR3: TGTGCCAGCAGTTCAGCGGGAGGAAAGCAGTTCTTC. Translated: CASSSAGGKQFF.

The chain combines TRBV7-8 with TRBJ2-7; TRBD1 matches at 10 bases. The CDR3 length is 15 residues. V dropped 0 bases and J dropped 6; count of bases not matched to a gene: 5. Germline CDR1 and CDR2: SGHVS and FQNEAQ. CDR3 sequence: CASSLAGQGSGEQYF. The CDR3 DNA reads TGTGCCAGCAGCTTAGCGGGACAGGGGTCCGGCGAGCAGTACTTC.

V gene TRBV12-3 or TRBV12-4 combines with J gene TRBJ1-4; D remains ambiguous. V was pared by 3 bases and J by 8 bases, with 10 bases between. This CDR3 has 13 amino acids. DNA of the CDR3: TGTGCCAGCAGTTTTCAACAGCGGGAAAAACTGTTTTTT. Its translation: CASSFQQREKLFF.

The chain employs TRBV5-1 and TRBJ2-3; TRBD1 agrees at 11 bases. The germline V gene has CDR1 SGHRS and CDR2 YFSETQ. The CDR3 length is 16 residues. J gave up 5 bases and V 4 bases, and 9 bases lay outside the gene matches. The CDR3: CASSPPPDRGRDTQYF. The DNA of the CDR3 is TGCGCCAGCAGCCCCCCCCCGGACAGGGGGCGAGATACGCAGTATTTT.

The rearrangement links TRBV19 to TRBJ2-5; no firm D call. CDR1 LNHDA and CDR2 SQIVND come from the germline V gene (reference sequence). Trimming pared 5 bases from V and 2 bases from J, leaving 9 bases between. This CDR3 region has 13 residues. CDR3 sequence reads: CASSERFQETQYF. CDR3 nucleotides: TGTGCCAGTAGTGAGAGGTTTCAAGAGACCCAGTACTTC.

This chain links TRBV3-1 (or the pseudogene TRBV3-2) with TRBJ2-2; D gene ambiguous. With 7 bases removed from V and 0 bases from J, the gap between germline ends came to 9 bases. This CDR3 is 14 amino acids long. Germline values: CDR1 LGHDT, CDR2 YNNKEL (reference sequence). The CDR3 DNA sequence: TGTGCCAGCACTCTGGCAGCGAACACCGGGGAGCTGTTTTTT. This sequence encodes CASTLAANTGELFF.

The chain joins TRBV3-1 (or the pseudogene TRBV3-2) to TRBJ2-6; 10 nucleotides agree with TRBD1. CDR3 length: 17 amino acids. The ends lost 1 base at V and 0 bases at J; junction bases unmatched: 0. The V gene's germline CDR1 is LGHDT and CDR2 YNNKEL (reference sequence). In DNA, the CDR3 is TGTGCCAGCAGCCAAGGACAGGGGGCCTCTGGGGCCAACGTCCTGACTTTC. This codes for CASSQGQGASGANVLTF.

This chain joins TRBV19 and TRBJ1-5, with 7 bases matching TRBD1. The CDR3 length is 13 residues. Trimming took 4 bases from V and 6 from J; bases not matched to a gene: 3. Looked up from germline, CDR1 is LNHDA and CDR2 is SQIVND (reference sequence). CDR3 residues: CASSKQGSQPQHF. Written as DNA, the CDR3 is TGTGCCAGTAGTAAACAGGGGAGTCAGCCCCAGCATTTT.

The rearrangement joins TRBV5-4 to TRBJ1-4, with 7 bases identical to TRBD1. This CDR3 spans 14 amino acids. The J segment lost 4 bases and the V segment lost 3 bases, leaving 3 bases of the junction unmatched. Looked up from germline, CDR1 is SGHNT and CDR2 is YYREEE (reference sequence). The CDR3 DNA reads as TGTGCCAGCAGCTCGACAGGGTATAATGAAAAACTGTTTTTT. Its protein product is CASSSTGYNEKLFF.

The chain links TRBV7-2 to TRBJ1-2; 7 bases fit TRBD1. Unmatched junction bases numbered 14, after V lost 3 bases and J lost 1 base. The CDR3 totals 18 residues. CDR1 is SGHTA, CDR2 FQGNSA, per germline. CDR3 DNA: TGTGCCAGCAGCTTCAGGACAGGCACGGCTTCCATTAACTATGGCTACACCTTC. As protein: CASSFRTGTASINYGYTF. Complete variable domain (other parts from reference TRBV7-2 and TRBJ1-2): GAGVSQSPSNKVTEKGKDVELRCDPISGHTALYWYRQSLGQGLEFLIYFQGNSAPDKSGLPSDRFSAERTGGSVSTLTIQRTQQEDSAVYLCASSFRTGTASINYGYTFGSGTRLTVV.

The table lists this clone with a few counts. Written as DNA, the CDR3 is TGTGCCAGCAGTTTAGCGGGGGGGAGCACAGATACGCAGTATTTT. The encoded protein is CASSLAGGSTDTQYF. The V and J genes are TRBV27 and TRBJ2-3, with 9 bases identical to TRBD2. This CDR3 is 15 amino acids long. Trimming at V came to 2 bases and at J to 0 bases, leaving 0 bases not matched to a gene. Germline-derived CDR1 and CDR2 are MNHEY and SMNVEV (reference sequence).

This sequence joins TRBV7-6 and TRBJ2-2, with a tentative D call TRBD2 (6 bases). Between the trimmed V and J ends, which lost 5 bases and 4 bases, there was a span of 17 bases. The CDR3 runs 16 residues. Germline V gene sequence: CDR1 SGHVS, CDR2 FNYEAQ. The CDR3 here is CASSLGLGRSTGELFF. CDR3 nucleotide sequence: TGTGCCAGCAGCCTCGGCTTGGGGAGGAGCACCGGGGAGCTGTTTTTT.

As for this clone: Its ends do not fully match the called genes, so a read error is possible. The chain links TRBV7-7 to TRBJ2-3; perhaps TRBD2 as D (5 bases). CDR1 and CDR2 from the germline V gene are SSHAT and FNYEAQ (reference sequence). This CDR3 contains 13 residues. The CDR3 sequence is CASSTGSTDTQYF. CDR3 DNA: TGTGCTAGCAGTACGGGAAGCACAGATACGCAGTATTTT.

This chain uses TRBV12-5 with TRBJ1-5; 7 nucleotides match TRBD1. The J segment lost 9 bases and the V segment lost 4 bases, leaving 9 bases of the junction unmatched. This CDR3 spans 14 amino acids. Germline loops: CDR1 LGHNT, CDR2 FRNRAP. Here the CDR3 reads CASGSDRVWGPQHF. CDR3 bases: TGTGCTAGTGGTTCCGACAGGGTATGGGGGCCCCAGCATTTT. The whole variable domain, filled in from reference TRBV12-5 and TRBJ1-5, reads DARVTQTPRHKVTEMGQEVTMRCQPILGHNTVFWYRQTMMQGLELLAYFRNRAPLDDSGMPKDRFSAEMPDATLATLKIQPSEPRDSAVYFCASGSDRVWGPQHFGDGTRLSIL.

The chain couples TRBV4-1 to TRBJ2-7; perhaps TRBD2 as D (6 bases). The V end was cut by 0 bases, the J end by 2 bases, with 17 bases between. The V gene's germline CDR1 is MGHRA and CDR2 YSYEKL. The length of the CDR3 is 17 residues. The DNA of the CDR3 is TGCGCCAGCAGCCAAGATGGGTGGGAGGACATAACCTACGAGCAGTACTTC. Protein: CASSQDGWEDITYEQYF.

The V and J genes are TRBV9 and TRBJ2-7, with D maybe TRBD2 (6 bases). The length of the CDR3 is 15 residues. Trimming shortened V by 3 bases and J by 5 bases, and 18 bases separated the two germline ends. Germline-derived CDR1 and CDR2 are SGDLS and YYNGEE. The CDR3 DNA is TGTGCCAGCAGCGCCACGGGCCGGAGGGGAGACGAGCAGTACTTC. Its protein product is CASSATGRRGDEQYF.

This sequence joins TRBV6-2 or TRBV6-3 and TRBJ1-2; no reliable D call. V lost 3 bases, J lost 4 bases, and 9 bases lay in between. The CDR3 is 13 amino acids. Germline V CDR1 and CDR2: MNHEY, SVGEGT. The CDR3 spells CASSYNGAYGYTF. In DNA form, the CDR3 reads TGTGCCAGCAGTTATAATGGAGCCTATGGCTACACCTTC.

Only one count was recorded for this clone. V gene TRBV9 combines with J gene TRBJ2-1, with TRBD2 matching over 11 bases. The CDR3 is 16 amino acids. V dropped 3 bases and J dropped 2; count of bases not matched to a gene: 4. Germline CDR1 SGDLS, CDR2 YYNGEE. The CDR3 sequence is CASSAGTSGPYNEQFF. For the CDR3, the DNA is TGTGCCAGCAGCGCCGGGACTAGCGGTCCCTACAATGAGCAGTTCTTC.

The chain employs TRBV19 and TRBJ2-5, with TRBD2 identical over 12 bases. The CDR3 consists of 14 residues. Germline V gives CDR1 LNHDA, CDR2 SQIVND (reference sequence). The V and J ends lost 3 bases and 7 bases, in that order; junction bases with no gene match: 3. The CDR3 nucleotides read TGTGCCAGTAGTATGACTAGCGGGAGTTGGACCCAGTACTTC. As protein: CASSMTSGSWTQYF.

On this clone: At one end, the junction sequence differs from germline, possibly due to a read error. The gene calls are TRBV6-1 and TRBJ2-1; the D gene is possibly TRBD2 (6 bases). CDR3 length: 18 residues. From germline, CDR1 is MNHNS and CDR2 SASEGT. Here the CDR3 DNA reads TGTGCCAGCATTGAACTAGCTTTTGGGGAGAGCTCCTACAATGAGCAGTTCTTC. Its protein is CASIELAFGESSYNEQFF.

The CDR3 DNA reads TGTGCCAGCAGTTTAGGAGGCTCCGTCGGCTACACCTTC. Translated, it gives CASSLGGSVGYTF. The genes are TRBV12-3 or TRBV12-4 and TRBJ1-2; D not certain. V shed 1 base and J shed 8 bases, with 11 bases lying between them. This CDR3 has 13 amino acids.

V is TRBV14 and J is TRBJ2-2, with a tentative D call TRBD1 (5 bases). This CDR3 contains 14 residues. The V end lost 4 bases, the J end lost 8 bases, and 14 bases lay between the germline ends. Germline V gene data show CDR1 as SGHDN and CDR2 as FVKESK. CDR3 sequence: CASSPGRALGELFF. The CDR3 coding sequence is TGTGCCAGCAGCCCTGGCAGGGCCTTAGGGGAGCTGTTTTTT.

The V gene is TRBV11-3, the J gene TRBJ2-1, with TRBD2 as a possible D gene (6 bases). V gave up 0 bases and J gave up 9 bases, with 12 bases separating them. The CDR3 covers 14 residues. Germline CDR1 reads SGHNT; CDR2 reads YENEEA. The chain's CDR3 is CASSLDARRGEQFF. For the CDR3, the DNA is TGTGCCAGCAGCTTAGATGCCCGGCGGGGTGAGCAGTTCTTC.

This clone was seen only once. The V call is TRBV5-4, the J call TRBJ1-1; D is uncertain. V dropped 0 bases and J dropped 0 bases, with 3 bases sitting between them. This CDR3 has 13 amino acids. The germline gives CDR1 SGHNT, CDR2 YYREEE (reference sequence). The CDR3 DNA follows: TGTGCCAGCAGCTTGGCAGTGAACACTGAAGCTTTCTTT. Its translation is CASSLAVNTEAFF.

The chain links TRBV10-3 to TRBJ2-7, with 11 bases that match TRBD1. V shed 10 bases and J 6 bases; nucleotides not matched to a gene: 5. Germline CDR1 is ENHRY and CDR2 is SYGVKD. This CDR3 region has 12 residues. This chain's CDR3 is CASTGTGGEQYF. As DNA, the CDR3 is TGTGCCAGTACCGGGACAGGGGGCGAGCAGTACTTC.

This sequence joins TRBV9 and TRBJ2-7; 9 bases fit TRBD2. The V segment lost 0 bases and the J segment 5 bases; nucleotides outside the gene matches: 6. CDR1 and CDR2 (germline): SGDLS, YYNGEE. The CDR3 is 15 amino acids. The CDR3 bases are TGTGCCAGCAGCGTAGATAGCGGGAGTCTCAACGAGCAGTACTTC. This sequence encodes CASSVDSGSLNEQYF.

A few counts support this clone. V is TRBV7-2 and J is TRBJ1-6; unclear D gene. CDR3 size: 16 residues. Germline CDR1 and CDR2: SGHTA and FQGNSA. Trimming took off 2 bases at V and 5 bases at J, with 13 bases between the two ends. This chain's CDR3 is CASSLNRLSNNSPLHF. CDR3 sequence (DNA): TGTGCCAGCAGCTTAAATCGGTTGTCGAATAATTCACCCCTCCACTTT. Variable domain in full (rest from reference TRBV7-2 and TRBJ1-6): GAGVSQSPSNKVTEKGKDVELRCDPISGHTALYWYRQSLGQGLEFLIYFQGNSAPDKSGLPSDRFSAERTGGSVSTLTIQRTQQEDSAVYLCASSLNRLSNNSPLHFGNGTRLTVT.